This T cell receptor beta chain was profiled in a study of early T cells in non-severe SARS-CoV-2 infection. Points from the study as a whole: Missing private and CD4 specificities, VDJdb matching favored anti-spike CD8 responses.

This CDR3 is 15 amino acids long. Germline V gene data show CDR1 as SEHNR and CDR2 as FQNEAQ (reference sequence). The V end lost 5 bases, the J end lost 4 bases, and 17 bases lay between the germline ends. This clonotype was seen at least ten times. Its antigen is unknown. Each single cDNA molecule received a unique molecular identifier. TCRdb passed the 5' RACE reads through MiXCR, listing each CDR3 protein once. Of about 30,000 distinct CDR3 sequences in the sample, roughly 3.9% are singletons; the top ten hold 8.2%. This receptor was identified in an adult who was a healthcare worker with PCR-confirmed SARS-CoV-2 infection or an uninfected control (not recorded which). The J gene is TRBJ1-2, the V gene TRBV7-9, with D tentatively TRBD1 (5 bases). The sequencing sample was made of whole blood. The CDR3 spells CASSTAAGWGYGYTF. Written as DNA, the CDR3 is TGTGCCAGCAGCACAGCTGCAGGGTGGGGCTATGGCTACACCTTC.